This T cell receptor beta chain came from a study of OX40 agonist ivuxolimab in advanced cancers. Study-level background: Patients treated during dose escalation were battling hepatocellular carcinoma, melanoma, renal cell or head and neck cancer.

V lost 7 bases and J 0 bases, leaving 10 bases between the germline ends. This CDR3 comprises 13 residues. Per germline, CDR1 SGHAT and CDR2 FQNNGV. Profiling relied on immunoSEQ multiplex PCR, and the TCRdb table lists in-frame clones only, not all of them. The sample lists 80,000 to 100,000 clones; about 90% were seen once. This chain connects TRBV11-2 to TRBJ2-7; unclear D gene. Here the sequenced sample was CD4+ or CD8+ T cells sorted from blood, taken in a trial of the OX40 agonist ivuxolimab. The receptor's source is an adult with an advanced solid tumor such as melanoma, head and neck, liver or kidney cancer. For the CDR3, the DNA is TGTGCCAGCAATGACGGAAGCTCCTACGAGCAGTACTTC. It yields the protein CASNDGSSYEQYF.